The clone carrying this TCR beta chain was observed once. This CDR3 is 15 amino acids long. V lost 5 bases and J lost 10; bases outside the gene matches: 8. Germline values: CDR1 SGHNT, CDR2 YENEEA. These data originate in a study of blood T cell repertoires in COVID-19. Study-wide background: Material from acute and convalescent COVID-19 was sourced from the United States, Italy and Spain. PBMCs, B-cell-depleted T cells, or T cells provided the cDNA or gDNA that made up the material.

Source study methods: Researchers report that nucleated cell counts were estimated from reference gene primer amplification. Sequenced by immunoSEQ multiplex PCR; TCRdb stores in-frame clones only, minus some. V, J and clone size are taken as reported in that table, and D and trimming were inferred from the DNA itself. In the table there are 55,000 to 85,000 clones, 81% of which are singletons. The chain couples TRBV11-3 to TRBJ2-1, with TRBD2 matching over 13 bases. Specimen: peripheral blood. The sequence came from a woman in her seventies with acute or convalescent COVID-19. Written as DNA, the CDR3 is TGTGCCAGCAGCCAAGGACTAGCGGGAGTGGGGGAGCAGTTCTTC. It is translated as CASSQGLAGVGEQFF.